Following are 20 T cell receptor beta chains from one sample sequenced in a study of blood T cell repertoires in COVID-19. Repertoires were generated with immunoSEQ multiplex PCR, while TCRdb's copy carries only in-frame clones and drops some. The sample includes roughly 700,000 clones, 85% to 90% of them seen just once. Sequencing was performed on peripheral blood. All receptors come from a woman aged 18 to 35 with acute or convalescent COVID-19.

The chain combines TRBV6-5 with TRBJ2-4, with TRBD2 identical over 11 bases. Germline values: CDR1 MNHEY, CDR2 SVGAGI. V lost 4 bases to trimming and J lost 8 bases; unmatched junction nucleotides: 4. CDR3 length: 14 residues. CDR3 coding DNA: TGTGCCAGCAGTTTACTAGCGGGGGCAGACATTCAGTACTTC. It translates to CASSLLAGADIQYF.

V usage is TRBV5-4 and J usage is TRBJ2-5, with D perhaps TRBD2 (7 bases). Germline V gene data show CDR1 as SGHNT and CDR2 as YYREEE (reference sequence). The ends were cut back, 4 bases at V and 1 base at J, with 14 bases in the middle. This CDR3 has 15 residues. Here the CDR3 DNA reads TGTGCCAGCAGCCTAACAGGGACTATCCAAGAGACCCAGTACTTC. Translated: CASSLTGTIQETQYF. Looking up the rest from reference TRBV5-4 and TRBJ2-5 gives the full variable domain: ETGVTQSPTHLIKTRGQQVTLRCSSQSGHNTVSWYQQALGQGPQFIFQYYREEENGRGNFPPRFSGLQFPNYSSELNVNALELDDSALYLCASSLTGTIQETQYFGPGTRLLVL.

The J gene is TRBJ1-1, the V gene TRBV29-1; D is unclear. The CDR3 is 14 amino acids. V was pared by 6 bases and J by 3 bases, with 17 bases between. Germline loops: CDR1 SQVTM, CDR2 ANQGSEA. CDR3 residues: CSVPSIGVYTEAFF. The CDR3 region has the DNA TGCAGCGTGCCAAGTATCGGGGTTTACACTGAAGCTTTCTTT.

V is TRBV9 and J is TRBJ1-1; unclear D gene. Trimming pared 0 bases from V and 2 bases from J, leaving 11 bases between. Germline V CDR1 and CDR2: SGDLS, YYNGEE. This CDR3 is 15 amino acids long. The CDR3 coding sequence is TGTGCCAGCAGCGTAGACGGTAGAGTTAACACTGAAGCTTTCTTT. Amino acids: CASSVDGRVNTEAFF.

CDR3 nucleotides: TGTGCCAGCAGCCCCCTGATGGCCACGAACACTGAAGCTTTCTTT. It is translated as CASSPLMATNTEAFF. The chain employs TRBV3-1 (or the pseudogene TRBV3-2) and TRBJ1-1; D unresolved. CDR1 is LGHDT, CDR2 YNNKEL, per germline (reference sequence). The CDR3 spans 15 residues. V lost 4 bases to trimming and J lost 1 base, with 13 bases between them.

This rearrangement joins TRBV30 to TRBJ2-3; 9 bases match TRBD2. CDR3 length: 16 residues. Per the germline V gene, CDR1 is GTSNPN and CDR2 is SVGIG (reference sequence). After removal of 3 bases from V and 1 base from J, the junction contained 8 bases not matched to a gene. The DNA of the CDR3 is TGTGCCTGGAGAAGGCCAGCGGGGGGCCGCACAGATACGCAGTATTTT. Amino acid sequence: CAWRRPAGGRTDTQYF. Looking up the rest from reference TRBV30 and TRBJ2-3 gives the full variable domain: SQTIHQWPATLVQPVGSPLSLECTVEGTSNPNLYWYRQAAGRGLQLLFYSVGIGQISSEVPQNLSASRPQDRQFILSSKKLLLSDSGFYLCAWRRPAGGRTDTQYFGPGTRLTVL.

The V and J genes are TRBV11-2 and TRBJ1-2; 8 positions agree with TRBD1. CDR1 SGHAT and CDR2 FQNNGV come from the germline V gene. The CDR3 loop spans 14 amino acids. The V gene end was trimmed by 1 base and the J gene end by 4 bases; junction bases not matched to a gene: 2. CDR3 bases: TGTGCCAGCAGCTTAGGGACAGGGACCTATGGCTACACCTTC. Amino acids: CASSLGTGTYGYTF.

This clone was observed a single time. DNA for the CDR3: TGTGCCAGCAGCCCTGCCATCCCGCGGGGGGCCACAGATACGCAGTATTTT. It is translated as CASSPAIPRGATDTQYF. The rearrangement joins TRBV7-9 to TRBJ2-3; 8 bases line up with TRBD2. Germline V CDR1 and CDR2: SEHNR, FQNEAQ (reference sequence). This CDR3 region has 17 residues. The ends lost 5 bases at V and 2 bases at J; junction bases unmatched: 12.

This clone was recorded only once. V gene TRBV5-5 combines with J gene TRBJ2-1; the D gene is possibly TRBD1 (5 bases). Per the germline V gene, CDR1 is SGHKS and CDR2 is YYEKEE (reference sequence). Trimming left V 4 bases short and J 6 bases short, with 17 bases between. The CDR3 is 15 residues long. CDR3 in amino acids: CASSPTGLLGNEQFF. CDR3 DNA: TGTGCCAGCAGCCCCACAGGCCTTCTGGGCAATGAGCAGTTCTTC.

The chain recombines TRBV28 with TRBJ1-4; no definite D call. The V end was cut by 11 bases, the J end by 8 bases, with 12 bases between. The CDR3 consists of 11 residues. In germline, CDR1 is MDHEN, CDR2 SYDVKM. Here the CDR3 reads CAVQMEEKLFF. CDR3 coding DNA: TGTGCCGTCCAAATGGAGGAAAAACTGTTTTTT.

The J gene is TRBJ2-7, the V gene TRBV7-9; TRBD2 matches 7 bases. The germline V gene has CDR1 SEHNR and CDR2 FQNEAQ (reference sequence). The CDR3 has 16 amino acids. Germline trimming cut 3 bases from V and 1 base from J; bases unmatched to any gene: 9. Here the CDR3 reads CASSFLAVGLSYEQYF. As DNA, the CDR3 is TGTGCCAGCAGCTTCCTAGCGGTGGGTCTATCCTACGAGCAGTACTTC.

The gene calls are TRBV4-3 and TRBJ1-6, with 9 bases identical to TRBD1. Unmatched junction bases numbered 2, after V lost 2 bases and J lost 9 bases. Germline CDR1 is LGHNA and CDR2 is YSLEER. The CDR3 sequence is 14 residues long. The CDR3 here is CASSQHRGLSPLHF. DNA of the CDR3: TGCGCCAGCAGCCAACACAGGGGGCTTTCACCCCTCCACTTT.

V is TRBV9 and J is TRBJ2-7; 9 bases match TRBD1. CDR1 SGDLS and CDR2 YYNGEE come from the germline V gene. This CDR3 has 15 amino acids. V lost 2 bases and J lost 5; bases outside the gene matches: 8. CDR3 sequence: CASSVSGTGLNEQYF. The CDR3 DNA reads as TGTGCCAGCAGCGTCTCCGGGACAGGGCTCAACGAGCAGTACTTC.

The CDR3, as DNA: TGTGCCAGCTCACCAGAGTATAATCAGCCCCAGCATTTT. Translation gives CASSPEYNQPQHF. This rearrangement joins TRBV18 to TRBJ1-5; no firm D call. V lost 2 bases and J 4 bases, leaving 6 bases between the germline ends. The CDR3 consists of 13 residues. From germline, CDR1 is KGHSH and CDR2 LQKENI. The whole variable domain, filled in from reference TRBV18 and TRBJ1-5, reads NAGVMQNPRHLVRRRGQEARLRCSPMKGHSHVYWYRQLPEEGLKFMVYLQKENIIDESGMPKERFSAEFPKEGPSILRIQQVVRGDSAAYFCASSPEYNQPQHFGDGTRLSIL.

This chain joins TRBV7-9 and TRBJ1-1; 9 bases line up with TRBD1. Losses at the gene ends were 8 bases for V and 4 bases for J; bases not matched to a gene: 5. This CDR3 comprises 13 residues. Germline loops: CDR1 SEHNR, CDR2 FQNEAQ (reference sequence). Written as DNA, the CDR3 is TGTGCCAGCGGACAGGGGTTTGGCACTGAAGCTTTCTTT. Its protein product is CASGQGFGTEAFF. Full variable domain (remainder filled in from reference TRBV7-9 and TRBJ1-1): DTGVSQNPRHKITKRGQNVTFRCDPISEHNRLYWYRQTLGQGPEFLTYFQNEAQLEKSRLLSDRFSAERPKGSFSTLEIQRTEQGDSAMYLCASGQGFGTEAFFGQGTRLTVV.

This clone showed up just once. The chain carries TRBV27 and TRBJ2-2; weak D call: TRBD1 (5 bases). Trimming took off 0 bases at V and 0 bases at J, with 11 bases between the two ends. This CDR3 is 17 amino acids long. Germline CDR1 is MNHEY and CDR2 is SMNVEV (reference sequence). CDR3 protein: CASSLSLDSSNTGELFF. In DNA, the CDR3 is TGTGCCAGCAGTTTATCGCTTGACAGTTCGAACACCGGGGAGCTGTTTTTT.

The chain couples TRBV6-1 to TRBJ1-1; 8 bases match TRBD1. Germline CDR1 and CDR2: MNHNS and SASEGT. This CDR3 has 15 amino acids. V was pared by 6 bases and J by 1 base, with 7 bases of the junction left unmatched. The CDR3: CASSEHGTGNTEAFF. The DNA for the CDR3 is TGTGCCAGCAGCGAACACGGGACAGGGAACACTGAAGCTTTCTTT.

This sequence joins TRBV5-5 and TRBJ2-7, with D possibly TRBD2 on 6 matching bases. Germline loops: CDR1 SGHKS, CDR2 YYEKEE (reference sequence). The germline V and J ends were trimmed by 7 bases and 9 bases, with 23 bases remaining between them. The CDR3 is 14 amino acids. The CDR3 sequence: CASLPEGSLGRQYF. DNA of the CDR3: TGTGCCAGCCTACCGGAGGGGAGCCTGGGGCGGCAGTACTTC.

This chain links TRBV3-1 (or the pseudogene TRBV3-2) with TRBJ2-5, with 7 nucleotides matching TRBD1. This CDR3 is 15 amino acids long. Germline V gene data show CDR1 as LGHDT and CDR2 as YNNKEL (reference sequence). V lost 3 bases, J lost 5 bases, and 9 bases stayed unmatched. CDR3 sequence reads: CASSQDRQGVETQYF. DNA for the CDR3: TGTGCCAGCAGCCAGGACCGACAGGGAGTGGAGACCCAGTACTTC.

The chain combines TRBV2 with TRBJ2-7, with a weak D call TRBD2 (6 bases). Trimming cost V 3 bases and J 2 bases, with 17 bases left between them. Per germline, CDR1 SNHLY and CDR2 FYNNEI. CDR3 size: 16 residues. CDR3 sequence: CASSDAGIPGPYEQYF. The CDR3 region has the DNA TGTGCCAGCAGTGATGCGGGGATCCCCGGGCCCTACGAGCAGTACTTC.